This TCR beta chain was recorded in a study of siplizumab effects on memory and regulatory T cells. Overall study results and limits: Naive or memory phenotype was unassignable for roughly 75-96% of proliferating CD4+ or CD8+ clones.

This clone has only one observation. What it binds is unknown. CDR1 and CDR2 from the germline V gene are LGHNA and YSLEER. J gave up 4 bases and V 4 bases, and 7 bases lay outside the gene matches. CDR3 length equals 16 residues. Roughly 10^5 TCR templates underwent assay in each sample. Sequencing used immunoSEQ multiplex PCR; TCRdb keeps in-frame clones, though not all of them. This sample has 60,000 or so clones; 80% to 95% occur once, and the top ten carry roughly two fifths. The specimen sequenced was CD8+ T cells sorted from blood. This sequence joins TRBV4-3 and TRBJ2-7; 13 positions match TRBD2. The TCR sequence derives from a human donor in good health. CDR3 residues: CASSPGTSGTNYEQYF. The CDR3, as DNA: TGCGCCAGCAGCCCTGGGACTAGCGGGACTAATTACGAGCAGTACTTC.